These 26 T cell receptor beta chains share one sample of origin, sequenced in a study of cytomegalovirus exposure and HLA in healthy donors. This PCR relied on a set of 60 Vbeta primers and 13 Jbeta primers. Here immunoSEQ multiplex PCR was the method, and the copy in TCRdb shows in-frame clones only, minus some. The sample lists some 140,000 clones; approximately 74% were seen once. The sample was PBMCs. The receptor set was obtained from a man aged 25 to 40 in good health and CMV-seronegative.

The V and J genes are TRBV7-8 and TRBJ1-5; 7 nucleotides align to TRBD1. Germline lookup yields CDR1 SGHVS and CDR2 FQNEAQ. With V trimmed by 5 bases and J by 1 base, 5 bases remained unmatched. The CDR3 is 15 residues long. CDR3: CASSQGGASNQPQHF. DNA of the CDR3: TGTGCCAGCAGCCAAGGGGGCGCGAGCAATCAGCCCCAGCATTTT.

This chain connects TRBV28 to TRBJ2-3, with 7 bases identical to TRBD2. Germline-derived CDR1 and CDR2 are MDHEN and SYDVKM. The CDR3 is 17 amino acids. Unmatched junction bases numbered 13, after V lost 5 bases and J lost 2 bases. The CDR3 protein is CASSPRSGARATDTQYF. CDR3 nucleotide sequence: TGTGCCAGCAGTCCCCGGAGCGGGGCGAGAGCCACAGATACGCAGTATTTT.

In this sample, this clone turned up a few times. V is TRBV6-1 and J is TRBJ2-7; 8 nucleotides match TRBD1. Germline CDR1 MNHNS, CDR2 SASEGT. CDR3 length: 15 amino acids. V lost 4 bases and J lost 0; bases outside the gene matches: 5. CDR3 protein: CASSVRDRYSYEQYF. The CDR3 DNA reads as TGTGCCAGCAGTGTTCGGGACAGGTACTCCTACGAGCAGTACTTC.

The chain couples TRBV4-3 to TRBJ2-5, with D possibly being TRBD1 (8 bases). CDR1 and CDR2 from the germline V gene are LGHNA and YSLEER. The CDR3 has 16 amino acids. Trimming stripped 0 bases from V and 5 bases from J, with 16 bases between. The CDR3 DNA sequence: TGCGCCAGCAGCCAAGAACTTGGACAGGGAGGGGAGACCCAGTACTTC. It translates to CASSQELGQGGETQYF.

The chain joins TRBV6-1 to TRBJ2-1; D not certain. The CDR3 contains 10 residues. With 7 bases removed from V and 10 bases from J, the gap between germline ends came to 8 bases. Germline assignment: CDR1 MNHNS and CDR2 SASEGT. CDR3 in DNA: TGTGCCAGCATGGCACCGGAGCAGTTCTTC. Residues: CASMAPEQFF.

This clone was counted once. One end of the junction is discordant with germline, which a read error may explain. This chain joins TRBV7-9 and TRBJ1-5; the D is unclear. The CDR3 is 14 amino acids. Per the germline V gene, CDR1 is SEHNR and CDR2 is FQNEAQ (reference sequence). The CDR3 is CASSSSYSNQPQNF. Here the CDR3 DNA reads TGTGCCAGCAGCTCCAGTTATAGCAATCAGCCCCAGAATTTT.

The V gene is TRBV18, the J gene TRBJ2-1, with 12 bases fitting TRBD2. This CDR3 region has 16 residues. CDR1 and CDR2 (germline): KGHSH, LQKENI. V lost 1 base and J lost 9; bases outside the gene matches: 7. The CDR3 loop is CASSPQPSGGAGEQFF. As DNA, the CDR3 is TGTGCCAGCTCACCACAGCCTAGCGGGGGGGCCGGTGAGCAGTTCTTC. Looking up the rest from reference TRBV18 and TRBJ2-1 gives the full variable domain: NAGVMQNPRHLVRRRGQEARLRCSPMKGHSHVYWYRQLPEEGLKFMVYLQKENIIDESGMPKERFSAEFPKEGPSILRIQQVVRGDSAAYFCASSPQPSGGAGEQFFGPGTRLTVL.

V and J are TRBV7-2 and TRBJ2-1; D perhaps matches TRBD2 (5 bases). The CDR3 has 13 amino acids. With 4 bases removed from V and 5 bases from J, the gap between germline ends came to 9 bases. Per germline, CDR1 SGHTA and CDR2 FQGNSA. This CDR3 is CASSSGSNNEQFF. The CDR3 bases are TGTGCCAGCAGCTCGGGGAGCAACAATGAGCAGTTCTTC.

The V gene is TRBV2, the J gene TRBJ1-1; D is unresolved. Germline values: CDR1 SNHLY, CDR2 FYNNEI. This CDR3 comprises 13 residues. V lost 4 bases to trimming and J lost 4 bases, with 10 bases between them. For the CDR3, the DNA is TGTGCCAGCAGTGTTGGAGGGTTCACTGAAGCTTTCTTT. Its translation is CASSVGGFTEAFF.

This clone was seen more than once but under ten times. This chain uses TRBV5-1 with TRBJ1-1, with D possibly TRBD1 on 5 matching bases. V lost 1 base to trimming and J lost 2 bases, with 12 bases between them. The germline V gene has CDR1 SGHRS and CDR2 YFSETQ. CDR3 length: 15 residues. The CDR3 DNA reads as TGCGCCAGCAGCTTGCAGGGAGGCGGTAACACTGAAGCTTTCTTT. This translates into CASSLQGGGNTEAFF.

The table lists this clone with a few counts. The chain employs TRBV4-1 and TRBJ2-5; no definite D call. Germline loops: CDR1 MGHRA, CDR2 YSYEKL. V was cut by 4 bases and J by 4 bases, with 13 bases left in between. The CDR3 spans 14 residues. The chain's CDR3 is CASSPRGVGETQYF. CDR3 bases: TGCGCCAGCAGCCCCCGCGGAGTTGGAGAGACCCAGTACTTC.

This chain connects TRBV19 to TRBJ2-3; D is unresolved. This CDR3 region has 13 residues. Germline values: CDR1 LNHDA, CDR2 SQIVND (reference sequence). Trimming shortened V by 5 bases and J by 6 bases, and 12 bases separated the two germline ends. CDR3 protein: CASSLKVADTQYF. CDR3 DNA sequence: TGTGCCAGTAGTTTAAAAGTCGCGGATACGCAGTATTTT.

V is TRBV6-5 and J is TRBJ1-2; D might be TRBD1 (5 bases). The CDR3 sequence is 12 residues long. The germline V gene encodes CDR1 MNHEY and CDR2 SVGAGI. Trimming shortened V by 5 bases and J by 5 bases, and 9 bases separated the two germline ends. For the CDR3, the DNA is TGTGCCAGCAGTGACAAGGGGTATGGCTACACCTTC. Translation: CASSDKGYGYTF.

The genes are TRBV28 and TRBJ2-7; TRBD1 matches at 9 bases. The ends lost 2 bases at V and 7 bases at J; junction bases unmatched: 12. CDR1 MDHEN and CDR2 SYDVKM come from the germline V gene. The CDR3 runs to 16 residues. The CDR3 is CASSLLGTGKVREQYF. CDR3 bases: TGTGCCAGCAGTTTACTTGGGACAGGGAAGGTTCGAGAGCAGTACTTC.

The chain carries TRBV10-1 and TRBJ1-3; no definite D call. The V and J ends lost 0 bases and 0 bases respectively, with 24 bases between them. The length of the CDR3 is 21 residues. CDR1 WNHNN and CDR2 SYGVQD come from the germline V gene (reference sequence). The DNA of the CDR3 is TGCGCCAGCAGTGAGTCGATGTTTCGTCGGTATTGTTGTTTCTCTGGAAACACCATATATTTT. As protein: CASSESMFRRYCCFSGNTIYF.

The J gene is TRBJ1-6, the V gene TRBV28; 9 bases agree with TRBD1. Germline lookup yields CDR1 MDHEN and CDR2 SYDVKM. J was trimmed by 0 bases and V by 6 bases; bases with no gene match: 9. The CDR3 sequence is 18 residues long. The CDR3 sequence is CASRPGQGLSSYNSPLHF. In DNA, the CDR3 is TGTGCCAGCAGACCCGGACAGGGGTTAAGCTCCTATAATTCACCCCTCCACTTT.

The chain links TRBV19 to TRBJ1-5; TRBD1 might be the D (5 bases). Germline V lookup: CDR1 LNHDA, CDR2 SQIVND (reference sequence). There are 16 residues in the CDR3. Trimming left V 4 bases short and J 4 bases short, with 17 bases between. The CDR3 nucleotides read TGTGCCAGTAGTACCCCGACACGGGGGAATAATCAGCCCCAGCATTTT. The encoded protein is CASSTPTRGNNQPQHF.

The count of this clone is one. The rearrangement joins TRBV28 to TRBJ2-5; D is uncertain. V was trimmed by 3 bases and J by 1 base, leaving 9 bases between them. The CDR3 loop spans 14 amino acids. Germline CDR1 is MDHEN and CDR2 is SYDVKM. This CDR3 is CASSLELGQETQYF. CDR3 bases: TGTGCCAGCAGTTTGGAGCTAGGCCAAGAGACCCAGTACTTC. Variable domain in full (rest from reference TRBV28 and TRBJ2-5): DVKVTQSSRYLVKRTGEKVFLECVQDMDHENMFWYRQDPGLGLRLIYFSYDVKMKEKGDIPEGYSVSREKKERFSLILESASTNQTSMYLCASSLELGQETQYFGPGTRLLVL.

The genes are TRBV12-5 and TRBJ2-1; 9 nucleotides line up with TRBD2. Trimming removed 4 bases from V and 4 bases from J; junction bases left unmatched: 14. This CDR3 has 18 residues. Germline lookup yields CDR1 LGHNT and CDR2 FRNRAP. The CDR3 region is CASGSAASSGGLYNEQFF. DNA of the CDR3: TGTGCTAGTGGTTCCGCGGCGAGTAGCGGGGGCCTTTACAATGAGCAGTTCTTC.

V gene TRBV5-4 combines with J gene TRBJ2-5; 12 bases align to TRBD1. CDR3 length equals 15 residues. Germline V gene sequence: CDR1 SGHNT, CDR2 YYREEE (reference sequence). The V segment lost 0 bases and the J segment 4 bases; nucleotides outside the gene matches: 1. As DNA, the CDR3 is TGTGCCAGCAGCTTGGGGGACAGGGGGCGAGAGACCCAGTACTTC. Translated, it gives CASSLGDRGRETQYF.

The CDR3 nucleotides read TGTGCCAGCAGTGTACAGGGGTCGACCCAGTACTTC. As protein: CASSVQGSTQYF. The chain uses TRBV25-1 and TRBJ2-5; 7 bases align to TRBD1. V lost 4 bases, J lost 7 bases, and 3 bases stayed unmatched. The germline V gene encodes CDR1 MGHDK and CDR2 SYGVNS. CDR3 length: 12 residues.

The gene calls are TRBV28 and TRBJ1-2; 9 bases match TRBD1. CDR3 size: 15 residues. V shed 3 bases and J 6 bases; nucleotides not matched to a gene: 8. Looked up from germline, CDR1 is MDHEN and CDR2 is SYDVKM. The CDR3 protein is CASSFTTGGVNGYTF. In DNA, the CDR3 is TGTGCCAGCAGTTTCACTACAGGGGGCGTAAATGGCTACACCTTC.

The chain links TRBV6-4 to TRBJ2-7; D is ambiguous. This CDR3 spans 9 amino acids. The ends were cut back, 7 bases at V and 7 bases at J, with 5 bases in the middle. Germline CDR1 and CDR2: MRHNA and SNTAGT. CDR3 sequence: CASNREQYF. DNA of the CDR3: TGTGCCAGCAACCGGGAGCAGTACTTC.

The J gene is TRBJ1-2, the V gene TRBV5-1; D possibly corresponds to TRBD1 (5 bases). Deletions cut 0 bases from V and 5 bases from J, with 11 bases between. Germline loops: CDR1 SGHRS, CDR2 YFSETQ. This CDR3 contains 14 residues. The chain's CDR3 is CASSLAGGMYGYTF. The DNA of the CDR3 is TGCGCCAGCAGCTTGGCGGGGGGGATGTATGGCTACACCTTC.

The V gene is TRBV27, the J gene TRBJ2-6, with 9 bases fitting TRBD1. Trimming cost V 1 base and J 4 bases; bases outside gene matches: 14. This CDR3 spans 20 amino acids. CDR1 and CDR2 (germline): MNHEY, SMNVEV (reference sequence). The chain's CDR3 is CASSLFGWGDRVSGANVLTF. The CDR3 bases are TGTGCCAGCAGTTTATTCGGGTGGGGGGACAGGGTATCCGGGGCCAACGTCCTGACTTTC.

J is TRBJ1-3 and V is TRBV6-6, with no clear D. The CDR3 totals 15 residues. The V and J ends lost 6 bases and 1 base respectively, with 13 bases between them. Per the germline V gene, CDR1 is MNHNY and CDR2 is SVGAGI (reference sequence). CDR3 sequence reads: CASSQEFRSGNTIYF. The CDR3 DNA reads as TGTGCCAGCAGCCAGGAATTCCGTTCTGGAAACACCATATATTTT.